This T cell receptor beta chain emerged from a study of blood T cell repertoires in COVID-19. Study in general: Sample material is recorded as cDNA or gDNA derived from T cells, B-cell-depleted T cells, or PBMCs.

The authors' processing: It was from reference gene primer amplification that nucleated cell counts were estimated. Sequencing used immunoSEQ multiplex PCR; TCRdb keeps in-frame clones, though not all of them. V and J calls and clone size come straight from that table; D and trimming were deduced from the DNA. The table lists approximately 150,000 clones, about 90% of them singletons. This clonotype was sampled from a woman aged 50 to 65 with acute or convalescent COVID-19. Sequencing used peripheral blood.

The CDR3 loop reads CASTSGTGYPDTQYF. Written as DNA, the CDR3 is TGCGCCAGCACCTCCGGGACTGGATATCCAGATACGCAGTATTTT. The genes are TRBV5-1 and TRBJ2-3; tentatively, D is TRBD2 (6 bases). The CDR3 covers 15 residues. Trimming left V 6 bases short and J 4 bases short, with 18 bases between. Germline CDR1 and CDR2: SGHRS and YFSETQ.